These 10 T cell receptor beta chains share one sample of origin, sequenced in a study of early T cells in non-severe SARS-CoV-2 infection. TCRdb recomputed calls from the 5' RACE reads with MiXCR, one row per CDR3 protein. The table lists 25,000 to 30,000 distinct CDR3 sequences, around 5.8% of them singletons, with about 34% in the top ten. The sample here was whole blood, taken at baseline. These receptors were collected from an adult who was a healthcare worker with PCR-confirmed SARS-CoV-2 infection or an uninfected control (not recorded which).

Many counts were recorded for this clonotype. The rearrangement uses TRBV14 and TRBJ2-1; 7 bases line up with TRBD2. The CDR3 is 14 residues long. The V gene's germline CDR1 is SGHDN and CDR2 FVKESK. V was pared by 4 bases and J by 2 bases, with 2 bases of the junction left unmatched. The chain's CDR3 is CASSPAGPYNEQFF. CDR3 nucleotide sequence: TGTGCCAGCAGCCCAGCGGGGCCCTACAATGAGCAGTTCTTC.

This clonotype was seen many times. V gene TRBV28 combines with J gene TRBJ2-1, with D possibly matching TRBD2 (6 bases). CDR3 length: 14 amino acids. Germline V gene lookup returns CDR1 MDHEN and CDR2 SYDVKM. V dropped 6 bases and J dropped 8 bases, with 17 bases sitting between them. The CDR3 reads CASSEGLAPYEQFF. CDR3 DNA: TGTGCCAGCAGCGAGGGACTTGCCCCCTATGAGCAGTTCTTC.

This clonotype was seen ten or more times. For the CDR3, the DNA is TGTGCCCCCGAAAGAACTTCAAACACTGAAGCTTTCTTT. It specifies CAPERTSNTEAFF. This chain links TRBV6-5 with TRBJ1-1; D remains unclear. Germline V CDR1 and CDR2: MNHEY, SVGAGI. The length of the CDR3 is 13 residues. Trimming removed 11 bases from V and 2 bases from J, with 15 bases in between.

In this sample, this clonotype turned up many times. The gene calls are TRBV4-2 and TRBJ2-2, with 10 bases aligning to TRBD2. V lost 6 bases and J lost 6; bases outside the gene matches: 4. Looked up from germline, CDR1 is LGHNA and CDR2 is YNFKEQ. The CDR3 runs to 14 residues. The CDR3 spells CASRALAGAGELFF. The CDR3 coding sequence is TGTGCCAGCAGGGCGCTAGCGGGAGCCGGGGAGCTGTTTTTT.

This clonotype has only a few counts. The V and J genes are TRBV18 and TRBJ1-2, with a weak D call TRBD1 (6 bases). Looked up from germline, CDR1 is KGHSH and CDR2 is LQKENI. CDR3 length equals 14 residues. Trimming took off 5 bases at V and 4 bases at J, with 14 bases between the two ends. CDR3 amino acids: CASSSSGTSYGYTF. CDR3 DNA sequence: TGTGCCAGCTCATCGTCCGGGACATCCTATGGCTACACCTTC.

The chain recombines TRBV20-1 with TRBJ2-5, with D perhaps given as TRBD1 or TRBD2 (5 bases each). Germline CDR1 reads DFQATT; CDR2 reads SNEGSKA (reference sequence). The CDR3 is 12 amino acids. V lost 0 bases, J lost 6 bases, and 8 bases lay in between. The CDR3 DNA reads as TGCAGTGCTAGAGAACCGGGACAGACCCAGTACTTC. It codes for CSAREPGQTQYF.

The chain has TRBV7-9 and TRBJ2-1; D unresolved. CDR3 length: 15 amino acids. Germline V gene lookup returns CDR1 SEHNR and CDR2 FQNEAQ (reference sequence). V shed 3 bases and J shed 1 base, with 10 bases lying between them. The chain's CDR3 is CASSFGGSSYNEQFF. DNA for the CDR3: TGTGCCAGCAGCTTTGGCGGTAGTTCCTACAATGAGCAGTTCTTC.

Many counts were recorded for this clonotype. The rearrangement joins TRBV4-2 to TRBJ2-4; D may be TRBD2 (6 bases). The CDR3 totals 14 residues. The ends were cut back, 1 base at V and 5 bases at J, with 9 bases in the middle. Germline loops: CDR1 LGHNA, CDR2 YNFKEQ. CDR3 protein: CASSQVSGENIQYF. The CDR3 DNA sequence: TGTGCCAGCAGCCAAGTTAGCGGCGAAAACATTCAGTACTTC.

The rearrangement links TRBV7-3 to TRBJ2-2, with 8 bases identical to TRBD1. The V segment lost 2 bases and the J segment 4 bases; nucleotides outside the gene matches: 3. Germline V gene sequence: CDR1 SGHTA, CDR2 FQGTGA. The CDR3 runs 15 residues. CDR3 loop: CASSLLTGGTGELFF. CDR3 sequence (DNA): TGTGCCAGCAGCTTACTCACAGGGGGCACCGGGGAGCTGTTTTTT.

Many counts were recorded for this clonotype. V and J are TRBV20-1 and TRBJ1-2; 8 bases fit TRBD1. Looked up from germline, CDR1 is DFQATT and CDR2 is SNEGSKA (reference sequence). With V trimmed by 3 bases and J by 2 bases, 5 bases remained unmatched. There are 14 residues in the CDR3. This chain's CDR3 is CSARSQGANYGYTF. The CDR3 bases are TGCAGTGCTAGGAGTCAGGGGGCCAACTATGGCTACACCTTC.